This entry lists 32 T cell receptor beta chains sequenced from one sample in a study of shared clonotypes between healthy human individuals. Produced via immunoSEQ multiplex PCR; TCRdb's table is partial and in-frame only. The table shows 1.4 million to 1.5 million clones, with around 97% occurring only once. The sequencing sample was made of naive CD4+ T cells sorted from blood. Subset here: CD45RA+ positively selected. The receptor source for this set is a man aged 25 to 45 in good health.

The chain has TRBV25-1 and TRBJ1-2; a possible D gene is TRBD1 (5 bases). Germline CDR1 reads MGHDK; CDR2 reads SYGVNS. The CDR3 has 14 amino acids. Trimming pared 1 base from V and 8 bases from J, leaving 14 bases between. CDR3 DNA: TGTGCCAGCAGTGAATTGGGACCCAACGGCGGCTACACCTTC. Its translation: CASSELGPNGGYTF.

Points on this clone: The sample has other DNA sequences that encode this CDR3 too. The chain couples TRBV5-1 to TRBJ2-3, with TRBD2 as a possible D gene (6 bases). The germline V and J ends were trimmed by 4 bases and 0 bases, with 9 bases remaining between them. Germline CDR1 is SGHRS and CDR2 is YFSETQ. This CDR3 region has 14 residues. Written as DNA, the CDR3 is TGCGCCAGCAGCCTGGGACTCAGCACAGATACGCAGTATTTT. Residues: CASSLGLSTDTQYF.

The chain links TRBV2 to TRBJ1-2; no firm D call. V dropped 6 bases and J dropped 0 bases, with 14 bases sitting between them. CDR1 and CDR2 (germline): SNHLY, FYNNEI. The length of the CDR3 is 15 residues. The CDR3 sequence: CASRAPGATNYGYTF. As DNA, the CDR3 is TGTGCCAGCAGGGCTCCCGGAGCTACTAACTATGGCTACACCTTC.

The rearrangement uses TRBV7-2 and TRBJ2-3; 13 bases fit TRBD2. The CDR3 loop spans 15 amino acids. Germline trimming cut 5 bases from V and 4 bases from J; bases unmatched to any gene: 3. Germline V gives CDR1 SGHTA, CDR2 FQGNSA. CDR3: CASSELAGGADTQYF. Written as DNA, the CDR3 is TGTGCCAGCAGCGAACTAGCGGGAGGGGCAGATACGCAGTATTTT. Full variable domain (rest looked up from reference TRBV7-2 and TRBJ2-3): GAGVSQSPSNKVTEKGKDVELRCDPISGHTALYWYRQSLGQGLEFLIYFQGNSAPDKSGLPSDRFSAERTGGSVSTLTIQRTQQEDSAVYLCASSELAGGADTQYFGPGTRLTVL.

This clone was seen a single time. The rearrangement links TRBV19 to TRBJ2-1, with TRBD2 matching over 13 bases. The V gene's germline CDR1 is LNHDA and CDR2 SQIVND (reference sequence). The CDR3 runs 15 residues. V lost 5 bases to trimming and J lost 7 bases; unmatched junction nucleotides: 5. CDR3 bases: TGTGCCAGTAGTCGGACTAGCGGGAGCTTTAATGAGCAGTTCTTC. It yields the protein CASSRTSGSFNEQFF.

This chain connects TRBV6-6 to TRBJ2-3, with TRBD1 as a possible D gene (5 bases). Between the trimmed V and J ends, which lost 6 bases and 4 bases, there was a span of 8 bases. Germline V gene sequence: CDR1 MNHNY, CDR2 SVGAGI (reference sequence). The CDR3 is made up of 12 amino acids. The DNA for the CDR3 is TGTGCCAGCAGGGCAGGGTCAGATACGCAGTATTTT. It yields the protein CASRAGSDTQYF.

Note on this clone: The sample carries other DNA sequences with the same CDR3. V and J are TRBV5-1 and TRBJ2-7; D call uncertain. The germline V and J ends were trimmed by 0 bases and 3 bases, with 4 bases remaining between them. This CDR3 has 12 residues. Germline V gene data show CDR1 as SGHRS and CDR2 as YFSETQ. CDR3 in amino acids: CASSLEGYEQYF. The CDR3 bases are TGCGCCAGCAGCTTGGAGGGCTACGAGCAGTACTTC.

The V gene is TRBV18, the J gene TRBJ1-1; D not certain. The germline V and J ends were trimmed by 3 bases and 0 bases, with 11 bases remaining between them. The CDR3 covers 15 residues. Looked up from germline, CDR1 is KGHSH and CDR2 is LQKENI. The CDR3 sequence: CASSPGPSLNTEAFF. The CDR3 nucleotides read TGTGCCAGCTCACCCGGACCTTCACTGAACACTGAAGCTTTCTTT. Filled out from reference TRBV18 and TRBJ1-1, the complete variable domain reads NAGVMQNPRHLVRRRGQEARLRCSPMKGHSHVYWYRQLPEEGLKFMVYLQKENIIDESGMPKERFSAEFPKEGPSILRIQQVVRGDSAAYFCASSPGPSLNTEAFFGQGTRLTVV.

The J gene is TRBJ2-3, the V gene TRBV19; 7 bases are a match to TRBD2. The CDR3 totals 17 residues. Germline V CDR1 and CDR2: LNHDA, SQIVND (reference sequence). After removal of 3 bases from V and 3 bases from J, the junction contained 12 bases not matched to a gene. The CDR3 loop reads CASSIWAGPGGTDTQYF. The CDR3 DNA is TGTGCCAGTAGTATTTGGGCCGGTCCGGGGGGTACAGATACGCAGTATTTT.

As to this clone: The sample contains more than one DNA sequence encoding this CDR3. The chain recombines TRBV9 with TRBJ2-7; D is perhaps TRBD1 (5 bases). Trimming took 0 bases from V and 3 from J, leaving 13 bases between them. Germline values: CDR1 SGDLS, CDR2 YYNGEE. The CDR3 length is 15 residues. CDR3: CASSVAGGADYEQYF. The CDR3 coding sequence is TGTGCCAGCAGCGTAGCAGGTGGGGCCGACTACGAGCAGTACTTC. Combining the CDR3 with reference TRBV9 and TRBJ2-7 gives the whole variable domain DSGVTQTPKHLITATGQRVTLRCSPRSGDLSVYWYQQSLDQGLQFLIQYYNGEERAKGNILERFSAQQFPDLHSELNLSSLELGDSALYFCASSVAGGADYEQYFGPGTRLTVT.

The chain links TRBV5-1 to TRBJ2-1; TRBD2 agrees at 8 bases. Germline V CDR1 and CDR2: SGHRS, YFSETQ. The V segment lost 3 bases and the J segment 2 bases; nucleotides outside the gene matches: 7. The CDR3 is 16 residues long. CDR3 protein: CASSSKLAGPYNEQFF. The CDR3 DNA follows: TGCGCCAGCAGCTCCAAGTTAGCGGGGCCCTACAATGAGCAGTTCTTC. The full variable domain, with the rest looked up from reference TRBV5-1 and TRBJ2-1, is KAGVTQTPRYLIKTRGQQVTLSCSPISGHRSVSWYQQTPGQGLQFLFEYFSETQRNKGNFPGRFSGRQFSNSRSEMNVSTLELGDSALYLCASSSKLAGPYNEQFFGPGTRLTVL.

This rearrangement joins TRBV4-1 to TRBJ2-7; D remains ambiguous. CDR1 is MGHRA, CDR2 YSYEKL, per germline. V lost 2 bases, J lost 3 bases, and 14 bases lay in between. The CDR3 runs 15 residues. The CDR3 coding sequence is TGCGCCAGCAGCCAAACCTCCCGTTTCGTCTACGAGCAGTACTTC. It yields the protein CASSQTSRFVYEQYF.

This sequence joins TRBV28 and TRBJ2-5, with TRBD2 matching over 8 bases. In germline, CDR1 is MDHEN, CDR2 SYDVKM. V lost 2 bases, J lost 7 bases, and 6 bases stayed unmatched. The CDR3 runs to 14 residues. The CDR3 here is CASSLLAGIGTQYF. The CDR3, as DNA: TGTGCCAGCAGTTTACTAGCGGGTATAGGGACCCAGTACTTC.

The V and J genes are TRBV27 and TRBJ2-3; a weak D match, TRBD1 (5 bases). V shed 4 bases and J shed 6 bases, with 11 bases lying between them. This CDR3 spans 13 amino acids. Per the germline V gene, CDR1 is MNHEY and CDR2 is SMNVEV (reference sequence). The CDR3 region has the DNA TGTGCCAGCAGTTATGTGGGGCCCGATACGCAGTATTTT. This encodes CASSYVGPDTQYF.

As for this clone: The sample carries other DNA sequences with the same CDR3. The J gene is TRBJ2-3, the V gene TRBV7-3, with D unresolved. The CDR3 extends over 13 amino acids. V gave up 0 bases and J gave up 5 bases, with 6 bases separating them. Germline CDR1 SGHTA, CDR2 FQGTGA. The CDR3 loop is CASSLTRLDTQYF. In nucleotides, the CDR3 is TGTGCCAGCAGCTTAACGAGGTTAGATACGCAGTATTTT.

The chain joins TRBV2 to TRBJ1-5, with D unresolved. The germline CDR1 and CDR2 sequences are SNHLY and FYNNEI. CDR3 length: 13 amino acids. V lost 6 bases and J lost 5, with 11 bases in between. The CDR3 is CASRVGSDQPQHF. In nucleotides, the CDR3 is TGTGCCAGCAGGGTGGGTTCGGATCAGCCCCAGCATTTT.

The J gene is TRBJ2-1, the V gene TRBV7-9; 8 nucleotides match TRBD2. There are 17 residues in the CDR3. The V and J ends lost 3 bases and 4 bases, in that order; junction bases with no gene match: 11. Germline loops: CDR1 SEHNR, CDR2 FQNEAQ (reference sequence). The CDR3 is CASSFPPLAGGYNEQFF. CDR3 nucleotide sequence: TGTGCCAGCAGCTTCCCGCCTCTAGCGGGCGGGTACAATGAGCAGTTCTTC. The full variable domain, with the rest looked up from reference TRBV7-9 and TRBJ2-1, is DTGVSQNPRHKITKRGQNVTFRCDPISEHNRLYWYRQTLGQGPEFLTYFQNEAQLEKSRLLSDRFSAERPKGSFSTLEIQRTEQGDSAMYLCASSFPPLAGGYNEQFFGPGTRLTVL.

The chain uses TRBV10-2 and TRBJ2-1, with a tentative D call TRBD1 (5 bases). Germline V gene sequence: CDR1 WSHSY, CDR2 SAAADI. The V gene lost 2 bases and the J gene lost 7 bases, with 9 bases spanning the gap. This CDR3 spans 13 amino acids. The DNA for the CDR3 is TGCGCCAGCAGTGAGGCCAGGGTAAATGAGCAGTTCTTC. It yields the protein CASSEARVNEQFF.

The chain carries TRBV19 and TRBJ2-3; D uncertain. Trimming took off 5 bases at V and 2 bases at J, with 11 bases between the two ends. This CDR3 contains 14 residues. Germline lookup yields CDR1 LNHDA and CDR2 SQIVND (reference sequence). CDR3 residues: CASSLSTPTDTQYF. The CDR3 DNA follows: TGTGCCAGTAGTCTTTCGACACCCACAGATACGCAGTATTTT. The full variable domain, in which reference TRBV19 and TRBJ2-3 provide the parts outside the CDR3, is DGGITQSPKYLFRKEGQNVTLSCEQNLNHDAMYWYRQDPGQGLRLIYYSQIVNDFQKGDIAEGYSVSREKKESFPLTVTSAQKNPTAFYLCASSLSTPTDTQYFGPGTRLTVL.

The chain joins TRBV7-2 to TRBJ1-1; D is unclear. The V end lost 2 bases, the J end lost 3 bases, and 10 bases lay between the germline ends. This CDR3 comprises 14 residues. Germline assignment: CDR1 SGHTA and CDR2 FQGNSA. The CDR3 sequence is CASSLMREDTEAFF. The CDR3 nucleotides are TGTGCCAGCAGCTTAATGAGGGAGGACACTGAAGCTTTCTTT.

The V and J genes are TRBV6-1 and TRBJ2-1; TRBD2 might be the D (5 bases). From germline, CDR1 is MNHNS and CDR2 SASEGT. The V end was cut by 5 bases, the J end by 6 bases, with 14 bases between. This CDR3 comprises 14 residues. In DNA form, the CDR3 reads TGTGCCAGCAGTCCCCCGGGATACATCAATGAGCAGTTCTTC. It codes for CASSPPGYINEQFF.

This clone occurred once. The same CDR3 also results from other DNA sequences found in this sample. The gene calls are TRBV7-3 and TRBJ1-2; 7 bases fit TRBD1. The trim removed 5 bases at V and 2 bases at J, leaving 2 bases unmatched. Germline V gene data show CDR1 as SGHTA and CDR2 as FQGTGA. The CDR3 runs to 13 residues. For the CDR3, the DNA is TGTGCCAGCAGCCCGGACAGGAACTATGGCTACACCTTC. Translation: CASSPDRNYGYTF.

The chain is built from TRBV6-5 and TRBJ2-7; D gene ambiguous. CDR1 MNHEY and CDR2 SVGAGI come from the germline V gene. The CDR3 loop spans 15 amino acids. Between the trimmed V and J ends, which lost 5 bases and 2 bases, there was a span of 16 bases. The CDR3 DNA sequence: TGTGCCAGCAGTAAGGACGCTACCCCGCCCTACGAGCAGTACTTC. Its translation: CASSKDATPPYEQYF.

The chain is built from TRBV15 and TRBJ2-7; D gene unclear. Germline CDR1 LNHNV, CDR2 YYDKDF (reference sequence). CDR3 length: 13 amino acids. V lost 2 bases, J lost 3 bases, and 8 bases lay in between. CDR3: CATSRHHSYEQYF. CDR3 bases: TGTGCCACCAGCAGACATCACAGCTACGAGCAGTACTTC.

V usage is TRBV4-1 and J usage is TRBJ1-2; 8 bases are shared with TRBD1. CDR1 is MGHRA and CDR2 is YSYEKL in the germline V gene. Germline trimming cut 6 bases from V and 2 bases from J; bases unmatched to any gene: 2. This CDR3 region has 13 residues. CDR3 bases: TGCGCCAGCAGACGGACAGGGAACTATGGCTACACCTTC. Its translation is CASRRTGNYGYTF.

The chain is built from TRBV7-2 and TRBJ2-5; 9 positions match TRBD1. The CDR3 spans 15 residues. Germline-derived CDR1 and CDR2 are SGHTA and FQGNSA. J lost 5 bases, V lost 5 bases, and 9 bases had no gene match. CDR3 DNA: TGTGCCAGCAGCACCCGGACAGGGGTTAGGGAGACCCAGTACTTC. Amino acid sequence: CASSTRTGVRETQYF.

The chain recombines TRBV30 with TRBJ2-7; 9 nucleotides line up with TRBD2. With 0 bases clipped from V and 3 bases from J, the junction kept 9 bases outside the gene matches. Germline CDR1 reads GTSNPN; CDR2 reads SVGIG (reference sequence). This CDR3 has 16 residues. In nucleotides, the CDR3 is TGTGCCTGGAGTGTACTACTTAGCGGGAGCGGCTACGAGCAGTACTTC. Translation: CAWSVLLSGSGYEQYF.

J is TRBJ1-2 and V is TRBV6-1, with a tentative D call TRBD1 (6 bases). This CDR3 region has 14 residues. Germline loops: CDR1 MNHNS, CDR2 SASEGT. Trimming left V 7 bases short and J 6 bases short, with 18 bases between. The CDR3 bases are TGTGCCAGCACCCCTAAGGACAGCGAAGATGGCTACACCTTC. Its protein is CASTPKDSEDGYTF.

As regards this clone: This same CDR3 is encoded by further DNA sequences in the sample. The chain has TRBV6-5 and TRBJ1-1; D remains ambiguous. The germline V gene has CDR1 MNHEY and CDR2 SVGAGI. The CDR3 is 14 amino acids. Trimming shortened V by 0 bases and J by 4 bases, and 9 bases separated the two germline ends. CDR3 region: CASSYSGGSTEAFF. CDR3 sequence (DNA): TGTGCCAGCAGTTACTCGGGAGGCAGCACTGAAGCTTTCTTT.

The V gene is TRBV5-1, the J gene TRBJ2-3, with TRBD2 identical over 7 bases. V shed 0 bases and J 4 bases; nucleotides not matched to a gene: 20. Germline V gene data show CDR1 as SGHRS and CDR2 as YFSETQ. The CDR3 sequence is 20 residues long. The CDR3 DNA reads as TGCGCCAGCAGCTTGGTTCGGGTATCTAGCGGCAACCCGGGGGCAGATACGCAGTATTTT. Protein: CASSLVRVSSGNPGADTQYF. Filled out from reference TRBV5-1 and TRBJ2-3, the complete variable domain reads KAGVTQTPRYLIKTRGQQVTLSCSPISGHRSVSWYQQTPGQGLQFLFEYFSETQRNKGNFPGRFSGRQFSNSRSEMNVSTLELGDSALYLCASSLVRVSSGNPGADTQYFGPGTRLTVL.

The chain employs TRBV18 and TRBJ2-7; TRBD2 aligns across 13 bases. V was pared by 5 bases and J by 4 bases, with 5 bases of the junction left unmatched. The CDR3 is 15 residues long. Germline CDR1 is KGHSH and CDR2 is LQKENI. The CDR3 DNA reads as TGTGCCAGCTCAACCGGACTAGCGGGAGTATACGAGCAGTACTTC. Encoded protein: CASSTGLAGVYEQYF.

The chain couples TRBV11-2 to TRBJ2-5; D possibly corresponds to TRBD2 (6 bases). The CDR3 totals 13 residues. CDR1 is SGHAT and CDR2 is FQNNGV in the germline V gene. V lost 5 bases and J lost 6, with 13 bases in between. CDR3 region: CASSPRDFKTQYF. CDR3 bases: TGTGCCAGCAGCCCCCGGGACTTCAAGACCCAGTACTTC.